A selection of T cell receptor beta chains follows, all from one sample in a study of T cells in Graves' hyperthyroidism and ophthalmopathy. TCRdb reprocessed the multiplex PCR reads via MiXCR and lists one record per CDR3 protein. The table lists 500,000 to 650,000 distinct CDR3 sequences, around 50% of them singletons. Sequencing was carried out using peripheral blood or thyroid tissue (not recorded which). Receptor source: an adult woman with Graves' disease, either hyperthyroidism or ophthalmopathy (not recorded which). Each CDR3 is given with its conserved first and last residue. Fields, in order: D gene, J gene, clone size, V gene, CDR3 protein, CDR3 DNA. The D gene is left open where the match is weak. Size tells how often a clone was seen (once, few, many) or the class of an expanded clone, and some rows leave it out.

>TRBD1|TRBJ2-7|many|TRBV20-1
CSARENRGYEQYF
TGCAGTGCTAGAGAGAACAGGGGCTACGAGCAGTACTTC
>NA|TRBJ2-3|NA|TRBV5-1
CASSFSDWQVYTQYF
TGCGCCAGCAGCTTCTCGGATTGGCAAGTGTATACGCAGTATTTT
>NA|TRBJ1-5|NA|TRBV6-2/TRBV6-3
CASSEQRAQPQHF
TGTGCCAGCAGTGAACAGAGAGCTCAGCCCCAGCATTTT
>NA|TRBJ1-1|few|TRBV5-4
CASSSEGDYTEAFF
TGTGCCAGCAGCTCCGAGGGGGATTACACTGAAGCTTTCTTT
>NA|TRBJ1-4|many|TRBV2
CASSAFTGNEKLFF
TGTGCCAGCAGTGCTTTTACAGGGAATGAAAAACTGTTTTTT
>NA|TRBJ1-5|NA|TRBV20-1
CSARKRDSNQPQHF
TGCAGTGCTAGAAAGAGGGATAGCAATCAGCCCCAGCATTTT
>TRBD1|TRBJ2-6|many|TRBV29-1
CSVGRAQGTGANVLTF
TGCAGCGTCGGTAGGGCACAGGGGACTGGGGCCAACGTCCTGACTTTC
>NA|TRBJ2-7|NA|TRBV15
CATSRDRAADEQYF
TGTGCCACCAGCAGAGACCGGGCGGCAGACGAGCAGTACTTC
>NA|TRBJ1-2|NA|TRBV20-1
CSAGPDTSGDDGYTF
TGCAGTGCTGGCCCGGACACTTCCGGGGACGATGGCTACACCTTC
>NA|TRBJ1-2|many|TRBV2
CASSGSNSNYGYTF
TGTGCCAGCTCAGGGTCCAATTCTAACTATGGCTACACCTTC
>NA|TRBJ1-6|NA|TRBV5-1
CASSSREVDSPLHF
TGCGCCAGCAGCTCCCGGGAGGTGGATTCACCCCTCCACTTT
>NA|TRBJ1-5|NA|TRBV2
CASSAQRNQPQHF
TGTGCCAGCAGTGCGCAGAGGAATCAGCCCCAGCATTTT
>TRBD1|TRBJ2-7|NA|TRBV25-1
CASSLFGTGYNDEQYF
TGTGCCAGCAGCTTATTCGGGACAGGGTACAATGACGAGCAGTACTTC
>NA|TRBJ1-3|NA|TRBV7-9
CATRYTIYF
TGTGCCACCAGATACACCATATATTTT
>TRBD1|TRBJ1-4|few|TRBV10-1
CASSRDRVGKLFF
TGCGCCAGCAGCCGCGACAGGGTTGGAAAACTGTTTTTT
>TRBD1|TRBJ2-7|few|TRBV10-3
CAVRDRGSPWEQYF
TGTGCCGTCAGGGACAGGGGGTCACCTTGGGAGCAGTACTTC
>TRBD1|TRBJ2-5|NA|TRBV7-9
CASSHRRGWEETQYF
TGTGCCAGCAGCCATCGCAGGGGGTGGGAAGAGACCCAGTACTTC
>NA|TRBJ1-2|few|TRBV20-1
CSARAIAVHYGYTF
TGCAGTGCTAGAGCTATCGCAGTCCACTATGGCTACACCTTC
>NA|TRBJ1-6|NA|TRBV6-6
CASSYSDLEERSPLHF
TGTGCCAGCAGTTACTCGGATCTGGAGGAGCGGTCACCCCTCCACTTT
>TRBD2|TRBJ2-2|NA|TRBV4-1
CASSQETSGRAVTGELFF
TGCGCCAGCAGCCAAGAAACTAGCGGGAGGGCCGTGACTGGGGAGCTGTTTTTT
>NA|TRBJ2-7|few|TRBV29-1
CSVEGGSRNEQYF
TGCAGCGTTGAAGGGGGAAGTCGGAACGAGCAGTACTTC
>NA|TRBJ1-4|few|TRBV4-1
CASSQERNQNEKLFF
TGCGCCAGCAGCCAAGAGAGGAATCAGAATGAAAAACTGTTTTTT
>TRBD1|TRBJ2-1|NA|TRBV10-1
CASSGGTGYNEQFF
TGCGCCAGCAGTGGAGGGACAGGGTACAATGAGCAGTTCTTC
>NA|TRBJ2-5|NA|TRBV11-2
CASSLGGGMETQYF
TGTGCCAGCAGCTTGGGAGGGGGCATGGAGACCCAGTACTTC
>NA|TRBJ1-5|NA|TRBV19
CASSIREGPQPQHF
TGTGCCAGTAGTATTAGAGAAGGGCCTCAGCCCCAGCATTTT
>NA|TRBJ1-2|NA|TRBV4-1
CASSAPGRYGGYTF
TGCGCCAGCAGCGCTCCAGGACGATATGGCGGCTACACCTTC
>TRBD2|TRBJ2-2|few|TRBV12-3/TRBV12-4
CASSEAAGVTGELFF
TGTGCCAGCAGTGAGGCGGCGGGAGTCACCGGGGAGCTGTTTTTT
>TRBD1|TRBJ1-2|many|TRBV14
CASSHWDRLNYGYTF
TGTGCCAGCAGCCATTGGGACAGGCTCAACTATGGCTACACCTTC
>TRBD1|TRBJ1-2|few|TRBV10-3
CAIRGDSSYGYTF
TGTGCCATCAGGGGGGACAGCAGCTATGGCTACACCTTC
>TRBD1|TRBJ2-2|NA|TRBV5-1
CASSYNPGQGVVGTGELFF
TGCGCCAGCAGCTATAATCCGGGACAGGGGGTCGTTGGCACCGGGGAGCTGTTTTTT
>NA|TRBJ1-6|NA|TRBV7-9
CASSSPPGFTNSPLHF
TGTGCCAGCAGCTCCCCTCCAGGATTTACTAATTCACCCCTCCACTTT
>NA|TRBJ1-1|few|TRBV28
CASKRTEAFF
TGTGCCAGCAAACGGACTGAAGCTTTCTTT
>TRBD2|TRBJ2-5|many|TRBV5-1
CASSFTSGRALETQYF
TGCGCCAGCAGCTTTACTAGCGGGAGGGCCTTGGAGACCCAGTACTTC
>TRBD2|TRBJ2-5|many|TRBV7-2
CASSLVGLAGLSPETQYF
TGTGCCAGCAGCTTAGTAGGACTAGCGGGGCTTTCCCCAGAGACCCAGTACTTC
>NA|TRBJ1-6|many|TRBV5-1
CASSLPEDSYNSPLHF
TGCGCCAGCAGCTTGCCGGAAGACTCCTATAATTCACCCCTCCACTTT
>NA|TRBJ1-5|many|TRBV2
CASSELRGRQPQHF
TGTGCCAGCAGTGAATTGCGGGGACGGCAGCCCCAGCATTTT
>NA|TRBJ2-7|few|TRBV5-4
CASGRPDEQYF
TGTGCCAGCGGCCGTCCCGACGAGCAGTACTTC
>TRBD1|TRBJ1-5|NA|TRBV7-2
CASSLAPTGGQPQHF
TGTGCCAGCAGCTTAGCCCCGACAGGGGGCCAGCCCCAGCATTTT
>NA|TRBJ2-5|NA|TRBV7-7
CASSLDGLWETQYF
TGTGCCAGCAGCTTAGACGGGCTATGGGAGACCCAGTACTTC
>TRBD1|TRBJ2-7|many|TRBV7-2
CASSLSGRTGGPEQYF
TGTGCCAGCAGCCTCAGTGGTCGGACAGGGGGCCCCGAGCAGTACTTC
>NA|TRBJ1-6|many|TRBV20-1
CSARGTSNNSPLHF
TGCAGTGCTAGAGGCACATCTAATAATTCACCCCTCCACTTT
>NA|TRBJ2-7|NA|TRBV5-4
CASSFYSQGGYEQYF
TGTGCCAGCAGCTTCTATTCGCAGGGGGGATACGAGCAGTACTTC
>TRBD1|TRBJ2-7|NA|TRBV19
CASSIMGQGSYEQYF
TGTGCCAGTAGTATAATGGGACAGGGATCCTACGAGCAGTACTTC
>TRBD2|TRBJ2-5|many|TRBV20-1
CSAQGGLAGYQETQYF
TGCAGTGCTCAGGGGGGACTAGCGGGTTACCAAGAGACCCAGTACTTC
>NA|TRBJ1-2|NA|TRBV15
CATSRDRGTTGLSYTF
TGTGCCACCAGCAGAGATCGAGGGACAACAGGGCTCAGCTACACCTTC
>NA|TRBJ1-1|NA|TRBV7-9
CASSFLRGAEAFF
TGTGCCAGCAGCTTTCTCCGGGGGGCTGAAGCTTTCTTT
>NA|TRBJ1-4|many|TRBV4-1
CASSQGQREKLFF
TGCGCCAGCAGCCAAGGTCAGCGGGAAAAACTGTTTTTT
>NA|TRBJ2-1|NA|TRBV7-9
CASSLPPRSDYNEQFF
TGTGCCAGCAGCCTACCCCCTCGCAGTGACTACAATGAGCAGTTCTTC
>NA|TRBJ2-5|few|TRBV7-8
CASSWGVVETQYF
TGTGCCAGCAGCTGGGGGGTGGTGGAGACCCAGTACTTC
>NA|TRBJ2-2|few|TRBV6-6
CASKTGDLKTGELFF
TGTGCCAGCAAGACGGGCGATTTGAAAACCGGGGAGCTGTTTTTT
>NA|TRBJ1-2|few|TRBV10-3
CAINSPLDSHYGYTF
TGTGCCATCAATTCACCCCTGGACAGCCACTATGGCTACACCTTC
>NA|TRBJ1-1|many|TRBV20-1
CSARKLGPRTEAFF
TGCAGTGCTAGAAAATTAGGGCCCCGCACTGAAGCTTTCTTT
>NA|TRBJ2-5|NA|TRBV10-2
CASSPQGTHQPQYF
TGCGCCAGCAGCCCACAGGGAACCCATCAGCCCCAGTACTTC
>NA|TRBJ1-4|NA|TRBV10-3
CAISGGQGPNEKLFF
TGTGCCATCAGTGGAGGGCAGGGCCCTAATGAAAAACTGTTTTTT
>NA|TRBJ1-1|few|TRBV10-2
CASSESAMNTEAFF
TGCGCCAGCAGTGAGTCCGCCATGAACACTGAAGCTTTCTTT
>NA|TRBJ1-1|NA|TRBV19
CASSISLRGTEAFF
TGTGCCAGTAGTATATCCCTACGGGGCACTGAAGCTTTCTTT
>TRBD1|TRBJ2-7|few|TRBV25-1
CASSAQDRGPFEQYF
TGTGCCAGCAGTGCACAGGACAGGGGGCCCTTCGAGCAGTACTTC
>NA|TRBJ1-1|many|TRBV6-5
CASSYMMNTEAFF
TGTGCCAGCAGTTACATGATGAACACTGAAGCTTTCTTT
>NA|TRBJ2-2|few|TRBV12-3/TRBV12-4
CASSLAWGAGELFF
TGTGCCAGCAGTTTAGCATGGGGGGCCGGGGAGCTGTTTTTT
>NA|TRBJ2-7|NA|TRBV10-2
CASSEGRREYF
TGCGCCAGCAGTGAGGGTCGGAGGGAGTACTTC